The clone carrying this T cell receptor (beta chain) showed up just a few times. This CDR3 contains 18 residues. Methods used by the authors: Reference gene primer amplification gave nucleated cell count estimates. Sequencing was performed with immunoSEQ multiplex PCR; in TCRdb, only in-frame clones are kept and a portion is missing. D and trimming were read from the DNA, whereas the V and J calls and clone size are those reported in that table. The table shows approximately 190,000 clones, with about four fifths occurring only once. These data belong to a study of blood T cell repertoires in COVID-19. Overall study: From the United States, Italy and Spain came samples of acute and convalescent COVID-19. T cells, B-cell-depleted T cells, or PBMCs provided the cDNA or gDNA that served as material.

The Seattle patients, enrolled during active infection, were followed longitudinally. Material for sequencing was peripheral blood. The sequence derives from a woman aged 55-70 years with COVID-19, enrolled during active disease. The V call is TRBV12-2, the J call TRBJ2-5; TRBD2 is the table's D call and was not checked against the DNA. TRBV12-2 is described as a pseudogene. Here the CDR3 DNA reads TGTGCAAGTCGCCTTAAGACTAGCGGGGGGGGCCTCCAAGAGACCCAGTACTTC. Encoded protein: CASRLKTSGGGLQETQYF.